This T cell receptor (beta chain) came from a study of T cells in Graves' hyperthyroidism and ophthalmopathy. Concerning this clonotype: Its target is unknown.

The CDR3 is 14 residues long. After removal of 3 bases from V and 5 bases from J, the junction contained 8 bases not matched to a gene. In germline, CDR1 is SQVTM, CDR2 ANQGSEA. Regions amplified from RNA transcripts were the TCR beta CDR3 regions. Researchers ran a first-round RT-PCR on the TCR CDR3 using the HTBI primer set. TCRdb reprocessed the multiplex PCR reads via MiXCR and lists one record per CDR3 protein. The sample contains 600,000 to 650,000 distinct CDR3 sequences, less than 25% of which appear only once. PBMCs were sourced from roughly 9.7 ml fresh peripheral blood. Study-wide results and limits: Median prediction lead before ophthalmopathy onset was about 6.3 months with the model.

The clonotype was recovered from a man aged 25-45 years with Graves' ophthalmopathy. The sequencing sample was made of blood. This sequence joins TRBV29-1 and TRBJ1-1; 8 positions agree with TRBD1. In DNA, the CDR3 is TGCAGCGTTGATATCACAGGGGGGGGGACTGAAGCTTTCTTT. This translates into CSVDITGGGTEAFF.